Each of the 16 T cell receptor beta chains below was sequenced from the same sample in a study of PD-L1 blockade in urothelial cancer. Time point described: pretreatment peripheral blood. The method was immunoSEQ multiplex PCR; TCRdb's version includes in-frame clones alone and lacks a portion of them. The table records more than 55,000 clones, 80% to 90% of them present only once. The sample in question was PBMCs, obtained around atezolizumab (anti-PD-L1) treatment. The receptors shown here come from a man aged 70-80 years with urothelial cancer.

The chain links TRBV6-5 to TRBJ1-2; TRBD1 matches at 7 bases. The germline V gene has CDR1 MNHEY and CDR2 SVGAGI. The V gene end was trimmed by 6 bases and the J gene end by 2 bases; junction bases not matched to a gene: 3. This CDR3 has 13 residues. The CDR3, as DNA: TGTGCCAGCAGCGGGACAGAAAACTATGGCTACACCTTC. This sequence encodes CASSGTENYGYTF.

This clone came up once. The CDR3, as DNA: TGTGCCAGCAGTGACCCCCTGAGCACCGGGGAGCTGTTTTTT. The encoded protein is CASSDPLSTGELFF. The gene calls are TRBV25-1 and TRBJ2-2; D not certain. This CDR3 contains 14 residues. V was pared by 3 bases and J by 4 bases, with 9 bases between. Germline CDR1 and CDR2: MGHDK and SYGVNS.

This chain joins TRBV7-2 and TRBJ2-3; the match to TRBD2 covers 10 bases. This CDR3 is 18 amino acids long. Germline V CDR1 and CDR2: SGHTA, FQGNSA. With 4 bases clipped from V and 1 base from J, the junction kept 11 bases outside the gene matches. The CDR3 DNA is TGTGCCAGCAGCTCGCCATCTAGCGGGAGCTGGGGCACAGATACGCAGTATTTT. The encoded protein is CASSSPSSGSWGTDTQYF.

The chain combines TRBV28 with TRBJ1-2; no definite D call. The V end lost 6 bases, the J end lost 7 bases, and 15 bases lay between the germline ends. Germline CDR1 is MDHEN and CDR2 is SYDVKM. CDR3 length: 13 amino acids. The CDR3 nucleotides are TGTGCCAGCAGCCTGGACTCGGGCGGTGGCTACACCTTC. Amino acids: CASSLDSGGGYTF.

The CDR3 DNA sequence: TGCGCCAGCAGCTTGGAGGGGAGCACAGATACGCAGTATTTT. Protein: CASSLEGSTDTQYF. V is TRBV5-1 and J is TRBJ2-3; D may be TRBD1 (5 bases). The V end was cut by 0 bases, the J end by 0 bases, with 5 bases between. The germline CDR1 and CDR2 sequences are SGHRS and YFSETQ. The CDR3 loop spans 14 amino acids.

This chain joins TRBV11-2 and TRBJ2-1; a possible D gene is TRBD2 (5 bases). From germline, CDR1 is SGHAT and CDR2 FQNNGV. Deletions cut 2 bases from V and 1 base from J, with 9 bases between. The CDR3 runs to 15 residues. CDR3 coding DNA: TGTGCCAGCAGCTTATCCCTAGCATCCTACAATGAGCAGTTCTTC. Translating gives CASSLSLASYNEQFF. Complete variable domain (other parts from reference TRBV11-2 and TRBJ2-1): EAGVAQSPRYKIIEKRQSVAFWCNPISGHATLYWYQQILGQGPKLLIQFQNNGVVDDSQLPKDRFSAERLKGVDSTLKIQPAKLEDSAVYLCASSLSLASYNEQFFGPGTRLTVL.

The V and J genes are TRBV4-1 and TRBJ1-5; no firm D call. The CDR3 spans 13 residues. Per the germline V gene, CDR1 is MGHRA and CDR2 is YSYEKL. Trimming left V 0 bases short and J 7 bases short, with 7 bases between. This CDR3 reads CASSQEGVQPQHF. As DNA, the CDR3 is TGCGCCAGCAGCCAAGAGGGAGTCCAGCCCCAGCATTTT.

The chain uses TRBV28 and TRBJ1-5; perhaps TRBD1 as D (6 bases). Germline V CDR1 and CDR2: MDHEN, SYDVKM. Trimming removed 7 bases at V and 7 bases at J, with 17 bases between. CDR3 length: 14 residues. The CDR3 region is CASTIYLRGQPQHF. Written as DNA, the CDR3 is TGTGCCAGCACGATCTACTTGAGGGGGCAGCCCCAGCATTTT. Complete variable domain (other parts from reference TRBV28 and TRBJ1-5): DVKVTQSSRYLVKRTGEKVFLECVQDMDHENMFWYRQDPGLGLRLIYFSYDVKMKEKGDIPEGYSVSREKKERFSLILESASTNQTSMYLCASTIYLRGQPQHFGDGTRLSIL.

This clone was observed once. The chain carries TRBV28 and TRBJ1-1; TRBD1 matches 10 bases. Unmatched junction bases numbered 6, after V lost 5 bases and J lost 3 bases. The CDR3 covers 15 residues. Germline V gene lookup returns CDR1 MDHEN and CDR2 SYDVKM. In DNA, the CDR3 is TGTGCCAGCAGTCCCTCGACAGGGGGCTACACTGAAGCTTTCTTT. Its translation: CASSPSTGGYTEAFF.

This clone was counted at least ten times. The chain couples TRBV4-2 to TRBJ2-7; D possibly corresponds to TRBD2 (6 bases). V was shortened by 2 bases and J by 3 bases, with 35 bases between the two germline ends. The length of the CDR3 is 22 residues. Germline lookup yields CDR1 LGHNA and CDR2 YNFKEQ. The CDR3 DNA is TGTGCCAGCAGCCAATCGGAATCGGGCTGGGTCAGCGGGTCAGCGCCAAACTACGAGCAGTACTTC. This encodes CASSQSESGWVSGSAPNYEQYF.

The table lists this clone with a count of one. The chain couples TRBV28 to TRBJ2-7, with 13 bases lining up with TRBD2. CDR3 length: 16 residues. The ends lost 6 bases at V and 3 bases at J; junction bases unmatched: 8. Germline CDR1 is MDHEN and CDR2 is SYDVKM. DNA of the CDR3: TGTGCCAGCAGCGAAACTAGCGGGAGGGACAACTACGAGCAGTACTTC. It codes for CASSETSGRDNYEQYF.

The chain employs TRBV4-3 and TRBJ2-1; TRBD2 is a possible D gene (5 bases). CDR1 and CDR2 from the germline V gene are LGHNA and YSLEER. Trimming took off 0 bases at V and 7 bases at J, with 13 bases between the two ends. The CDR3 loop spans 15 amino acids. As DNA, the CDR3 is TGCGCCAGCAGCCAAGAGTTTGGTGGGAGTAATGAGCAGTTCTTC. Encoded protein: CASSQEFGGSNEQFF.

This chain joins TRBV18 and TRBJ1-1; D uncertain. V lost 6 bases and J lost 0, with 14 bases in between. CDR3 length: 15 amino acids. The germline CDR1 and CDR2 sequences are KGHSH and LQKENI. CDR3 sequence: CASSTSTAMNTEAFF. As DNA, the CDR3 is TGTGCCAGCTCTACCAGTACAGCTATGAACACTGAAGCTTTCTTT.

The chain has TRBV7-8 and TRBJ1-4; D gene unclear. Germline lookup yields CDR1 SGHVS and CDR2 FQNEAQ. The CDR3 runs to 16 residues. V gave up 4 bases and J gave up 0 bases, with 12 bases separating them. In nucleotides, the CDR3 is TGTGCCAGCAGCTCCTCCAGTCGGGCAACTAATGAAAAACTGTTTTTT. Encoded protein: CASSSSSRATNEKLFF. The variable domain in full, with the rest retrieved from reference TRBV7-8 and TRBJ1-4, is GAGVSQSPRYKVAKRGQDVALRCDPISGHVSLFWYQQALGQGPEFLTYFQNEAQLDKSGLPSDRFFAERPEGSVSTLKIQRTQQEDSAVYLCASSSSSRATNEKLFFGSGTQLSVL.

The V gene is TRBV7-2, the J gene TRBJ2-7; 8 bases fit TRBD2. The germline V gene encodes CDR1 SGHTA and CDR2 FQGNSA. The V gene end was trimmed by 1 base and the J gene end by 1 base; junction bases not matched to a gene: 12. The CDR3 has 18 amino acids. CDR3 nucleotides: TGTGCCAGCAGCTTAGATCCTAGCGGGTTCACCCGATCCTACGAGCAGTACTTC. This gives the protein CASSLDPSGFTRSYEQYF.

V gene TRBV21-1 combines with J gene TRBJ2-3; TRBD1 is the table's D call and was not checked against the DNA. TRBV21-1 is termed a pseudogene. This CDR3 contains 9 residues. The CDR3 region has the DNA TGTGCCTTCTCCCAGGGGCAGTATTTT. It encodes CAFSQGQYF.